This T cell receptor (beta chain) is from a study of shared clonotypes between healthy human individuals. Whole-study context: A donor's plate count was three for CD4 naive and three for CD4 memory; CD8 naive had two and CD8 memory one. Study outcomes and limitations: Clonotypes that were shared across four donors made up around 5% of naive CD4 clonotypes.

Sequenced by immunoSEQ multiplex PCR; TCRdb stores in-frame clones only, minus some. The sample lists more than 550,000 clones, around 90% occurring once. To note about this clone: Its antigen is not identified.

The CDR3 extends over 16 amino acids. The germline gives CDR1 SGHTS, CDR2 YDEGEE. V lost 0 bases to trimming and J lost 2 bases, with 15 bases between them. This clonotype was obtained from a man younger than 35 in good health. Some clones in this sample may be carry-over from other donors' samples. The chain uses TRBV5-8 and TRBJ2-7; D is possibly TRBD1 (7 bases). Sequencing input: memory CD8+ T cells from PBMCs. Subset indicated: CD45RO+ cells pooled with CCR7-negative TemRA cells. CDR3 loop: CASSLEGAGGPYEQYF. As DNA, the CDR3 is TGTGCCAGCAGCTTGGAGGGGGCTGGGGGGCCCTACGAGCAGTACTTC.